This TCR beta chain was obtained from a study of PD-L1 blockade in urothelial cancer. Overall study context: Bladder-origin urothelial cancer in males described about 85% of the 29 patients. T cell content in blood samples showed a median of around 150,000.

Germline V gives CDR1 SNHLY, CDR2 FYNNEI. The CDR3 contains 12 residues. Trimming pared 7 bases from V and 4 bases from J, leaving 10 bases between. Specified time point: pretreatment peripheral blood. The study enrolled patients with locally advanced or metastatic urothelial carcinoma. In its sample, this clone was seen once. Synthetic TCR analog templates were added to each PCR reaction. The assay was immunoSEQ multiplex PCR, and TCRdb's table has in-frame clones only and misses some. The sample includes about 130,000 clones, around 84% of them seen just once. The genes are TRBV2 and TRBJ1-1, with a tentative D call TRBD1 (5 bases). This sequence was found in a man between 50 and 59 years old with urothelial cancer. Sequenced here: PBMCs, sampled around atezolizumab (anti-PD-L1) treatment. The CDR3 loop is CASTAQGTEAFF. The CDR3 nucleotides read TGTGCCAGCACAGCCCAGGGCACTGAAGCTTTCTTT. Supplemented by reference TRBV2 and TRBJ1-1, the full variable domain reads EPEVTQTPSHQVTQMGQEVILRCVPISNHLYFYWYRQILGQKVEFLVSFYNNEISEKSEIFDDQFSVERPDGSNFTLKIRSTKLEDSAMYFCASTAQGTEAFFGQGTRLTVV.